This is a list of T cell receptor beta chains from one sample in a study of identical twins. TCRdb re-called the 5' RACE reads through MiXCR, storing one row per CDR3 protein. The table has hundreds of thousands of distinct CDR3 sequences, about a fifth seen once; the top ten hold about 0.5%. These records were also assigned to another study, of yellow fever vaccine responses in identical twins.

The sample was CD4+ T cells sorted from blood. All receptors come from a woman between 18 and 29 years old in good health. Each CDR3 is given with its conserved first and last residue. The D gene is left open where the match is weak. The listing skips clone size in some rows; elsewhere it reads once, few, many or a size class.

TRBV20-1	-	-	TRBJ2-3	TGCAGTGCTAGAGATAGGACGGTCACAGATACGCAGTATTTT	CSARDRTVTDTQYF
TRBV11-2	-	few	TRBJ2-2	TGTGCCAGCAGCTTAAGGGTGGCTAGCGATAACACCGGGGAGCTGTTTTTT	CASSLRVASDNTGELFF
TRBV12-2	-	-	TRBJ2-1	TGTGCAAGTCGCTTAGCGGCGGGGATCCCCTACAATGAGCAGTTCTTC	CASRLAAGIPYNEQFF
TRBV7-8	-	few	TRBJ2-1	TGTGCCAGCAGCCGAAATCGGGACGTGACCTTCCTTACCTACAATGAGCAGTTCTTC	CASSRNRDVTFLTYNEQFF
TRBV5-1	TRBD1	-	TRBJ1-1	TGCGCCAGCAGCTCAACCAGGGGGTTGAACACTGAAGCTTTCTTT	CASSSTRGLNTEAFF
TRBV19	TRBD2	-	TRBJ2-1	TGTGCCAGCCGAAAAGCGGGAGATGTTTACTACAATGAGCAGTTCTTC	CASRKAGDVYYNEQFF
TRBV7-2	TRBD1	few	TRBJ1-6	TGTGCCAGCAGGTTAGGGACAGGGAGTTCACCCCTCCACTTT	CASRLGTGSSPLHF
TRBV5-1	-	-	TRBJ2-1	TGCGCCAGCAGCTTCGGCGGCACTTACAATGAGCAGTTCTTC	CASSFGGTYNEQFF
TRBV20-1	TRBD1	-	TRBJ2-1	TGCAGTGCAGTCGTAGCCGGACAGGGGGCGGGGGAGCAGTTCTTC	CSAVVAGQGAGEQFF
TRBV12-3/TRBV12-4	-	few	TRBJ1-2	TGTGCCAGCACCAGACTCGGAAACTATGGCTACACCTTC	CASTRLGNYGYTF
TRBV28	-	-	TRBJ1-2	TGTGCCAGCAAGACAGGACACTATGGCTACACCTTC	CASKTGHYGYTF
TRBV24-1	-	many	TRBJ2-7	TGTGCCACCAGTGATGGACCGACAGGTCAATACGAGCAGTACTTC	CATSDGPTGQYEQYF
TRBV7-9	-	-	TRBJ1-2	TGTGCCAGCAGCCCTAGGGCGGGACCGAGCAACTATGGCTACACCTTC	CASSPRAGPSNYGYTF
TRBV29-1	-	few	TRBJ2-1	TGCAGCGTTTCTTGGAGCTCCTACAATGAGCAGTTCTTC	CSVSWSSYNEQFF
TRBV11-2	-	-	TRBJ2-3	TGTGCCAGCAGCTTAGAGGGCAGGCAGTCTACAGATACGCAGTATTTT	CASSLEGRQSTDTQYF
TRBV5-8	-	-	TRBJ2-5	TGTGCCAGCAGCTTTTGGTCAAAAGAGACCCAGTACTTC	CASSFWSKETQYF
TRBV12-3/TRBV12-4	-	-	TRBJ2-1	TGTGCCAGCAGCTACCCCTATGGCTCCTACAATGAGCAGTTCTTC	CASSYPYGSYNEQFF
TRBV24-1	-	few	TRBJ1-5	TGTGCCACCAGTGACCAGGACGGCAATCAGCCCCAGCATTTT	CATSDQDGNQPQHF
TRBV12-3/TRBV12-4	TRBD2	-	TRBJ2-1	TGTGCCAGCAGTTTGTATGCGACTAGCGGGGTCAATGAGCAGTTCTTC	CASSLYATSGVNEQFF
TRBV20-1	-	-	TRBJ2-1	TGCAGTGCTAGAGATTGGCCGGGGATCAGGACAGAAGCGGATGAGCAGTTCTTC	CSARDWPGIRTEADEQFF
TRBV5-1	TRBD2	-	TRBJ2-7	TGCGCCAGCAGCCGGACCGGGACTAGCAACGAGCAGTACTTC	CASSRTGTSNEQYF
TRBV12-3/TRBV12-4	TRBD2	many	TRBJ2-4	TGTGCCAGCAGTTTAGACGGGAGGGCCAAAAACATTCAGTACTTC	CASSLDGRAKNIQYF
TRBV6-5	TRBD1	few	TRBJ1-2	TGTGCCAGCAGTTTGGGACAGTCTTATGTTGGCTACACCTTC	CASSLGQSYVGYTF
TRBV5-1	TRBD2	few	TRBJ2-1	TGCGCCAGCAGCTCCGGGACTAGCAGCGGGTACAATGAGCAGTTCTTC	CASSSGTSSGYNEQFF
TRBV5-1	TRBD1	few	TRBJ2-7	TGCGCCAGCAGCACGGGGACAGGGGGGCGCGAGCAGTACTTC	CASSTGTGGREQYF
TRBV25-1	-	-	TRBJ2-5	TGTGCCAGCACACTAGCCTGGCAAGAGACCCAGTACTTC	CASTLAWQETQYF
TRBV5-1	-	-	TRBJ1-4	TGCGCCAGCAGATCGTCCTCAGGGAGGGAGGGTGAAAAACTGTTTTTT	CASRSSSGREGEKLFF
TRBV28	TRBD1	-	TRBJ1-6	TGTGCCAGCAGTTCTCCCCGGGACAGAGATTCACCCCTCCACTTT	CASSSPRDRDSPLHF
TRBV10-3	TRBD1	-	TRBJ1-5	TGTGCCATCAGTGAGAATGGACAGGGAGTTCAGCCCCAGCATTTT	CAISENGQGVQPQHF
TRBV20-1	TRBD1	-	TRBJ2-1	TGCAGTGCTAGAAGGGGGACAGGGATTAGTAATGAGCAGTTCTTC	CSARRGTGISNEQFF
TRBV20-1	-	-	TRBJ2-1	TGCAGTGCCACCGGGCCTAACATCTCCTACAATGAGCAGTTCTTC	CSATGPNISYNEQFF
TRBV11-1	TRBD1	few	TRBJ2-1	TGTGCCAGCAGTTCAAATGGGGGACAGGCTCCTCGAATTGGAGACTACAATGAGCAGTTCTTC	CASSSNGGQAPRIGDYNEQFF
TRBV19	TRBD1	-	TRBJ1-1	TGTGCCAGTAGTAAATGGGACAGGGGGTCTGAAGCTTTCTTT	CASSKWDRGSEAFF
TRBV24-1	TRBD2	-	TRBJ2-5	TGTGCCACCAGCCAAAGACTAGCGGGGGGGCGGGAGACCCAGTACTTC	CATSQRLAGGRETQYF
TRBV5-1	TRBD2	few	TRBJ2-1	TGCGCCAGCAGCTTGGTACTAGCGGGAGCATACAATGAGCAGTTCTTC	CASSLVLAGAYNEQFF
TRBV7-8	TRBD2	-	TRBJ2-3	TGTGCCAGCAGCTTAGCTGGGACTAGTGGAATAGATACGCAGTATTTT	CASSLAGTSGIDTQYF
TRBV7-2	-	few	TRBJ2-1	TGTGCCAGCAGCCCCCAGGGGAGGGGATCTCACAATGAGCAGTTCTTC	CASSPQGRGSHNEQFF
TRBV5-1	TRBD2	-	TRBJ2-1	TGCGCCAGCAGCTTAAGCATAGGTACTAGCGGGAGCAATGAGCAGTTCTTC	CASSLSIGTSGSNEQFF
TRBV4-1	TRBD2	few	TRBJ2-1	TGCGCCAGCAGCCCAGGGACTAGCGGAGGCTCCTACAATGAGCAGTTCTTC	CASSPGTSGGSYNEQFF
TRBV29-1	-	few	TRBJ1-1	TGCAGCGTGACCCTTCGTGGGAACACTGAAGCTTTCTTT	CSVTLRGNTEAFF
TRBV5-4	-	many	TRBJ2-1	TGTGCCAGCAGCCTAGGGGGACCCCCTGTGGTTGAGCAGTTCTTC	CASSLGGPPVVEQFF
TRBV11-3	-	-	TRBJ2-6	TGTGCCAGCAGCTCCAGTTTTGCTGGGGCCAACGTCCTGACTTTC	CASSSSFAGANVLTF
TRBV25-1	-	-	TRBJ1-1	TGTGCCAGCAGTGAAGCCGGCATAAGAATGGCTTTCTTT	CASSEAGIRMAFF
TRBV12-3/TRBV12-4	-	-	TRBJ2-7	TGTGCCAGCAGTTACCCGCGGGGGCAAGGACCCTACGAGCAGTACTTC	CASSYPRGQGPYEQYF
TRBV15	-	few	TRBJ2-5	TGTGCCACCAGCAGAGAGGCCTACCAAGAGACCCAGTACTTC	CATSREAYQETQYF
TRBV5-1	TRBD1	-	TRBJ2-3	TGCGCCAGCAGCTCCCGGGACAGCCCCACAGATACGCAGTATTTT	CASSSRDSPTDTQYF
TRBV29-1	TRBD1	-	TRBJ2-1	TGCAGCGTCGCAGACAGGGCTTCCTACAATGAGCAGTTCTTC	CSVADRASYNEQFF
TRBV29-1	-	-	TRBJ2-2	TGCAGCGTTAGGTTCCTTGGGGGTACGAACACCGGGGAGCTGTTTTTT	CSVRFLGGTNTGELFF
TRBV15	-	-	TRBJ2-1	TGTGCCACCAGCAAGACTAGTTTGCAATACAATGAGCAGTTCTTC	CATSKTSLQYNEQFF